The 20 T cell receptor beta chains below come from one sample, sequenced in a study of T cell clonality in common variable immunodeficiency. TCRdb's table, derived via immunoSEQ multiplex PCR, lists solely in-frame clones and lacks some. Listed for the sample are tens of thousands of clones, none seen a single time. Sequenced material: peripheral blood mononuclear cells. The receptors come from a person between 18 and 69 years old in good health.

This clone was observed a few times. The CDR3 sequence is CASSLLTGTYEQYF. Partial CDR3 DNA: TGTGCCAGCAGTTTGCTAACAGGTACCTACGAG. The chain is built from TRBV27 and TRBJ2-7, with D possibly matching TRBD1 (5 bases). The read finishes 3 residues shy of the CDR3 end, and the germline J gene is used to complete it. Germline V lookup: CDR1 MNHEY, CDR2 SMNVEV (reference sequence). The CDR3 runs to 14 residues. The V end was cut by 3 bases, the J end by 2 bases, with 11 bases between.

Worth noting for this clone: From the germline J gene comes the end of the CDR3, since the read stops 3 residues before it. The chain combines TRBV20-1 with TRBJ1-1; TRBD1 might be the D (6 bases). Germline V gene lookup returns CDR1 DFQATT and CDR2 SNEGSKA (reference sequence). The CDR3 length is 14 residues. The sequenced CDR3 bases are TGCAGTGCTAGACCCACAGGGTCAACCGAGACC. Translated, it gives CSARPTGSTET. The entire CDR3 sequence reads CSARPTGSTETAFF.

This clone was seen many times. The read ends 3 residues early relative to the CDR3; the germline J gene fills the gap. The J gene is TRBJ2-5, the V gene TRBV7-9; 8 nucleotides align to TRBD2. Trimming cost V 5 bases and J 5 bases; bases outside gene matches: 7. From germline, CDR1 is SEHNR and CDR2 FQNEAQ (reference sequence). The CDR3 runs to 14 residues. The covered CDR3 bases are TGTGCCAGCAGCATCAGCGGGAGTTACGAGACC. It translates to CASSISGSYET. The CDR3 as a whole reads CASSISGSYETQYF.

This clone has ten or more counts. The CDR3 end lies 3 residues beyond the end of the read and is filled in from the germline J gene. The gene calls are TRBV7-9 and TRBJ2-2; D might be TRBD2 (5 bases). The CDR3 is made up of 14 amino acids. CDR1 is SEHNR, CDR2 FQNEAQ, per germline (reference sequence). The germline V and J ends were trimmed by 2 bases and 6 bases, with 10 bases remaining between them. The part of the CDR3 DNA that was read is TGTGCCAGCAGCTTAATTGAGGGCTCCGGGGAG. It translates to CASSLIEGSGE. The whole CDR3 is CASSLIEGSGELFF.

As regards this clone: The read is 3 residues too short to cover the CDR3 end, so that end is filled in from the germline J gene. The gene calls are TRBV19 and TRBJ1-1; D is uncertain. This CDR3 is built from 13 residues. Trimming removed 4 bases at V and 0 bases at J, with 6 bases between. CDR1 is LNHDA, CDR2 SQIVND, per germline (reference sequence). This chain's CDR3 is CASSTPLNTEAFF. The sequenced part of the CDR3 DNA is TGTGCCAGTAGTACCCCCTTGAACACTGAA.

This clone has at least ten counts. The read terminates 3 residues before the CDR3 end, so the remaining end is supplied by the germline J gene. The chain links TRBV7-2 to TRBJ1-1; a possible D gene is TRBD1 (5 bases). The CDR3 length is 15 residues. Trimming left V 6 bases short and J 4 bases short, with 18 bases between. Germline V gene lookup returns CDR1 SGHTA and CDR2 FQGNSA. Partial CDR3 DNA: TGTGCCAGCAGACACGGACAAGGTGTAGCCACTGAA. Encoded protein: CASRHGQGVATE. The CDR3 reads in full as CASRHGQGVATEAFF.

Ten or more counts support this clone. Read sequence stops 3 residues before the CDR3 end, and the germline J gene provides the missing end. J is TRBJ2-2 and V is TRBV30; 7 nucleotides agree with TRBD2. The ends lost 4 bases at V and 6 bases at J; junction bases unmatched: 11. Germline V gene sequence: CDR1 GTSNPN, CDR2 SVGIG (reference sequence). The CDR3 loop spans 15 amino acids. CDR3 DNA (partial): TGTGCCTGGATGGTCGGGGGGTCTCATCCCGGGGAG. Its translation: CAWMVGGSHPGE. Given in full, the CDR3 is CAWMVGGSHPGELFF.

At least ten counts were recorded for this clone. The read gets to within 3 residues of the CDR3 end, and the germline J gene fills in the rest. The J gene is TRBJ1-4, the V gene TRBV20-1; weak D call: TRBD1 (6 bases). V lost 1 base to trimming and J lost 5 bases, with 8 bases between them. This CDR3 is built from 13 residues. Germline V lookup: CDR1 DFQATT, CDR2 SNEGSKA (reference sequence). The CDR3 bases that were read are TGCAGTGCTAGAGGACAGGTGAATGAAAAA. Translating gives CSARGQVNEK. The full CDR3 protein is CSARGQVNEKLFF.

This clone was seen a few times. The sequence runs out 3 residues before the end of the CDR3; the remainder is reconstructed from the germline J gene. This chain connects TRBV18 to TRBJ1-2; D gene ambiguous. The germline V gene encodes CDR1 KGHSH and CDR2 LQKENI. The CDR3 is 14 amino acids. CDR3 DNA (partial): TGTGCCAGCTCACCACAATCAGGCCGCTACGAC. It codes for CASSPQSGRYD. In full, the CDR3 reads CASSPQSGRYDYTF.

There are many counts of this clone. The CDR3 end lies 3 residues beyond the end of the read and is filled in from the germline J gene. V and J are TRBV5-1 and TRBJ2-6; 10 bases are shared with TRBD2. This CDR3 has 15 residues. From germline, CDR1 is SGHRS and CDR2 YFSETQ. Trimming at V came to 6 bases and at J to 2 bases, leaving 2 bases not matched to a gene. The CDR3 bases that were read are TGCGCCAGCACAGGACTAGCGGCTGGGGCCAACGTC. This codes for CASTGLAAGANV. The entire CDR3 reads CASTGLAAGANVLTF.

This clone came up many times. CDR3 protein: CASSSLATDTYTF. The covered CDR3 bases are TGTGCCAGCAGCTCCCTAGCAACAGATACC. The chain has TRBV5-4 and TRBJ1-2; the D is unclear. The read stops 3 residues short of the end of the CDR3; the missing end is completed from the germline J gene. Germline assignment: CDR1 SGHNT and CDR2 YYREEE (reference sequence). This CDR3 has 13 amino acids.

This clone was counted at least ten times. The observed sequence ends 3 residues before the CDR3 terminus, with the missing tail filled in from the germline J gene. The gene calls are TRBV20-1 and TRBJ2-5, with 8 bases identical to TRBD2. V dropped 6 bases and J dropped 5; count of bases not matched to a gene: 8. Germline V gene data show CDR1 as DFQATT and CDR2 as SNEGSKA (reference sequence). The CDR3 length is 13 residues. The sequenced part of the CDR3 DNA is TGCAGTGCAATCGGGGGGGGACGGGAGACC. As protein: CSAIGGGRET. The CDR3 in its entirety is CSAIGGGRETQYF.

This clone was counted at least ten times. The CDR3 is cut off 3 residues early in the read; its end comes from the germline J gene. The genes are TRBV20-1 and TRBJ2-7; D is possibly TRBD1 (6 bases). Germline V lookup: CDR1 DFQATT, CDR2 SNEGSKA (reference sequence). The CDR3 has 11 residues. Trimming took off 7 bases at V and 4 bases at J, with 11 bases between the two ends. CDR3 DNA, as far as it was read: TGCAGTGTCAGGACAGCATACGAG. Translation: CSVRTAYE. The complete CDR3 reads CSVRTAYEQYF.

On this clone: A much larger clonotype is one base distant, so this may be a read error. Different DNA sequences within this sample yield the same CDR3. The part of the CDR3 DNA that was read is TGTGCCAGCAGCTATGACAGGGTGGGAAACACA. Translation gives CASSYDRVGNT. The whole CDR3 reads CASSYDRVGNTIYF. V and J are TRBV7-2 and TRBJ1-3, with 7 bases fitting TRBD1. The read ends 3 residues before the CDR3 terminus; that terminus is restored from the germline J gene. This CDR3 spans 14 amino acids. Germline CDR1 reads SGHTA; CDR2 reads FQGNSA.

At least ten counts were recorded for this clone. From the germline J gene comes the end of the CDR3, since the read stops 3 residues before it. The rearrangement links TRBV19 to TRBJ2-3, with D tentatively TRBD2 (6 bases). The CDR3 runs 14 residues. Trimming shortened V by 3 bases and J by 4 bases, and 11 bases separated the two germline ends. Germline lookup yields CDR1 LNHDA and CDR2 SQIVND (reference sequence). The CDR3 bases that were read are TGTGCCAGTAGTATTCAGGAGGGTTCAGATACG. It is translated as CASSIQEGSDT. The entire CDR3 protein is CASSIQEGSDTQYF.

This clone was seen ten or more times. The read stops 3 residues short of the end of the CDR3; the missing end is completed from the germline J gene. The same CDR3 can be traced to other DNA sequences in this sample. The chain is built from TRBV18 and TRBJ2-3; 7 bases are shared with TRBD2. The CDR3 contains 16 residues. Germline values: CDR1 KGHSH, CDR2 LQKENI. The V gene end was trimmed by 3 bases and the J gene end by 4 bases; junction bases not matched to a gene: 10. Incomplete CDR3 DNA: TGTGCCAGCTCACCCTCTAAGGGACTAAGGGCAGATACG. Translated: CASSPSKGLRADT. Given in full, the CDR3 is CASSPSKGLRADTQYF.

The CDR3 here is CASSRVGTRTDTQYF. The sequenced CDR3 bases are TGTGCCAGCAGCCGAGTCGGGACTCGCACAGATACC. The rearrangement uses TRBV6-2 or TRBV6-3 and TRBJ2-5, with D perhaps TRBD2 (6 bases). The CDR3 end falls 3 residues outside the read, so it is completed with the germline J gene. The CDR3 totals 15 residues. Germline assignment: CDR1 MNHEY and CDR2 SVGEGT.

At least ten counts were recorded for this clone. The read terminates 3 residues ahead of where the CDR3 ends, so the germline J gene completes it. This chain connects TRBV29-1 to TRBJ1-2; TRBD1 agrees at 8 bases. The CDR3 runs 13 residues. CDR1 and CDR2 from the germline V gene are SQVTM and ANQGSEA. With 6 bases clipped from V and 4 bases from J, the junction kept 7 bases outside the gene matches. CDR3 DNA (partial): TGCAGCGTCTTTGCAGGGGGCGTCTATGGC. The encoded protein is CSVFAGGVYG. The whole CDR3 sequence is CSVFAGGVYGYTF.

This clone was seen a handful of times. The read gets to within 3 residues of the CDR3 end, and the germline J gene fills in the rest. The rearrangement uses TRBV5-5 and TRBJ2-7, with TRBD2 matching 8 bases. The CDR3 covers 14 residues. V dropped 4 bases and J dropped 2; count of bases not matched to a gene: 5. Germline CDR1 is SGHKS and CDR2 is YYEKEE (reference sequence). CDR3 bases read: TGTGCCAGCAGCGGGGGTAGCGGGGCCTACGAG. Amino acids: CASSGGSGAYE. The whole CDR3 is CASSGGSGAYEQYF. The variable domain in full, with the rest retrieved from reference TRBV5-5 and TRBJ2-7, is DAGVTQSPTHLIKTRGQQVTLRCSPISGHKSVSWYQQVLGQGPQFIFQYYEKEERGRGNFPDRFSARQFPNYSSELNVNALLLGDSALYLCASSGGSGAYEQYFGPGTRLTVT.

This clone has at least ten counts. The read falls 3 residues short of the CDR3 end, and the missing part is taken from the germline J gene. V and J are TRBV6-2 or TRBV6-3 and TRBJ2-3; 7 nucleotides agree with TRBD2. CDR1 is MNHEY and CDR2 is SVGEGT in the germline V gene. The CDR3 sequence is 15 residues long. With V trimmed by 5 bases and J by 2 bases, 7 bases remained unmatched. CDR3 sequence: CASSAQRGSTDTQYF. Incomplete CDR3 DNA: TGTGCCAGCAGTGCCCAGCGGGGTTCCACAGATACG.